This TCR beta chain appears in the sequencing data of a study of blood T cell repertoires in COVID-19. In the study's own analysis: By means of reference gene primer amplification, nucleated cell counts were estimated. The method was immunoSEQ multiplex PCR; TCRdb's version includes in-frame clones alone and lacks a portion of them. The DNA gave D and trimming, while V, J and clone size come from that table. The sample yields approximately 99,000 clones, approximately 85% seen once. This CDR3 region has 12 residues. Trimming took off 4 bases at V and 7 bases at J, with 12 bases between the two ends. The germline CDR1 and CDR2 sequences are SGHRS and YFSETQ.

The rearrangement uses TRBV5-1 and TRBJ2-7; D uncertain. This sequence was found in a woman older than 75 with active or convalescent COVID-19. What was sequenced was peripheral blood. CDR3 protein: CASSPQTEEQYF. CDR3 nucleotide sequence: TGCGCCAGCAGCCCCCAAACAGAAGAGCAGTACTTC.